One and the same sample provided the 16 T cell receptor beta chains below, sequenced in a study of OX40 agonist ivuxolimab in advanced cancers. Profiling relied on immunoSEQ multiplex PCR, and the TCRdb table lists in-frame clones only, not all of them. Found here are about 160,000 clones, roughly 92% of them singletons; the top ten hold 0.31%. This specimen consisted of CD4+ or CD8+ T cells sorted from blood, obtained in a trial of the OX40 agonist ivuxolimab. The receptors shown here come from an adult with an advanced solid tumor such as melanoma, head and neck, liver or kidney cancer.

The rearrangement joins TRBV5-1 to TRBJ2-3; 10 positions match TRBD1. Germline assignment: CDR1 SGHRS and CDR2 YFSETQ. This CDR3 has 15 residues. Trimming took 0 bases from V and 3 from J; bases not matched to a gene: 1. CDR3 in DNA: TGCGCCAGCAGCTTGGGACAGGGGGCGACAGATACGCAGTATTTT. Translation: CASSLGQGATDTQYF. The variable domain in full, completed from reference TRBV5-1 and TRBJ2-3, reads KAGVTQTPRYLIKTRGQQVTLSCSPISGHRSVSWYQQTPGQGLQFLFEYFSETQRNKGNFPGRFSGRQFSNSRSEMNVSTLELGDSALYLCASSLGQGATDTQYFGPGTRLTVL.

V and J are TRBV6-6 and TRBJ2-5; no definite D call. Trimming cost V 8 bases and J 4 bases, with 8 bases left between them. This CDR3 region has 11 residues. Germline V CDR1 and CDR2: MNHNY, SVGAGI (reference sequence). The CDR3 DNA follows: TGTGCCAGCCGTGGTGGAGAGACCCAGTACTTC. It encodes CASRGGETQYF.

The genes are TRBV7-2 and TRBJ2-3, with 7 bases matching TRBD1. The CDR3 has 17 amino acids. Unmatched junction bases numbered 10, after V lost 2 bases and J lost 2 bases. Per germline, CDR1 SGHTA and CDR2 FQGNSA. The CDR3 loop reads CASSLPNRGRITDTQYF. DNA for the CDR3: TGTGCCAGCAGCTTACCAAACAGGGGTCGTATCACAGATACGCAGTATTTT. Variable domain in full (rest from reference TRBV7-2 and TRBJ2-3): GAGVSQSPSNKVTEKGKDVELRCDPISGHTALYWYRQSLGQGLEFLIYFQGNSAPDKSGLPSDRFSAERTGGSVSTLTIQRTQQEDSAVYLCASSLPNRGRITDTQYFGPGTRLTVL.

The chain employs TRBV19 and TRBJ2-2, with 7 bases matching TRBD2. V lost 5 bases, J lost 1 base, and 7 bases stayed unmatched. The CDR3 contains 16 residues. Looked up from germline, CDR1 is LNHDA and CDR2 is SQIVND (reference sequence). Here the CDR3 reads CASSAASGVNTGELFF. The CDR3 DNA follows: TGTGCCAGTAGTGCAGCGAGCGGGGTGAACACCGGGGAGCTGTTTTTT. The full variable domain, with the rest looked up from reference TRBV19 and TRBJ2-2, is DGGITQSPKYLFRKEGQNVTLSCEQNLNHDAMYWYRQDPGQGLRLIYYSQIVNDFQKGDIAEGYSVSREKKESFPLTVTSAQKNPTAFYLCASSAASGVNTGELFFGEGSRLTVL.

Here the CDR3 reads CASSGTRTGVTDKLFF. The CDR3 DNA reads as TGCGCCAGCAGTGGAACTCGGACTGGAGTCACAGATAAACTGTTTTTT. The chain employs TRBV10-2 and TRBJ1-4; D uncertain. V lost 4 bases and J 11 bases, leaving 23 bases between the germline ends. The CDR3 spans 16 residues. The germline CDR1 and CDR2 sequences are WSHSY and SAAADI.

The J gene is TRBJ1-5, the V gene TRBV6-5; maybe TRBD1 (5 bases). The CDR3 runs to 14 residues. Germline V gene sequence: CDR1 MNHEY, CDR2 SVGAGI. With 6 bases removed from V and 1 base from J, the gap between germline ends came to 10 bases. The CDR3 DNA is TGTGCCAGCAGGACGAGACAGAGCAATCAGCCCCAGCATTTT. It specifies CASRTRQSNQPQHF.

The rearrangement joins TRBV7-2 to TRBJ2-5, with 11 bases identical to TRBD2. CDR3 size: 16 residues. V was clipped by 2 bases and J by 2 bases; unmatched bases: 4. The V gene's germline CDR1 is SGHTA and CDR2 FQGNSA. In DNA, the CDR3 is TGTGCCAGCAGCTTAATGTTAGCGGGGGGGCAAGAGACCCAGTACTTC. The encoded protein is CASSLMLAGGQETQYF.

This rearrangement joins TRBV11-2 to TRBJ2-5; 9 positions agree with TRBD2. V was pared by 3 bases and J by 5 bases, with 4 bases of the junction left unmatched. The CDR3 runs to 14 residues. Looked up from germline, CDR1 is SGHAT and CDR2 is FQNNGV. The CDR3 sequence: CASSLLAGRETQYF. Here the CDR3 DNA reads TGTGCCAGCAGCTTGCTAGCGGGGAGGGAGACCCAGTACTTC.

The chain employs TRBV6-4 and TRBJ1-2; 9 nucleotides agree with TRBD1. V shed 6 bases and J 7 bases; nucleotides not matched to a gene: 6. The CDR3 runs 13 residues. Germline CDR1 is MRHNA and CDR2 is SNTAGT. The CDR3 spells CASRQDRGGGYTF. The CDR3 DNA reads as TGTGCCAGCAGACAGGACAGGGGCGGTGGCTACACCTTC.

The rearrangement links TRBV7-3 to TRBJ1-5; 9 bases agree with TRBD1. V dropped 8 bases and J dropped 8; count of bases not matched to a gene: 10. The CDR3 has 14 residues. Germline V gene lookup returns CDR1 SGHTA and CDR2 FQGTGA. Here the CDR3 DNA reads TGTGCCAGCTCAAACAGGGGGCCGCTGGAGCCCCAGCATTTT. Translated, it gives CASSNRGPLEPQHF. Based on the CDR3 plus reference TRBV7-3 and TRBJ1-5, the full variable domain is GAGVSQTPSNKVTEKGKYVELRCDPISGHTALYWYRQSLGQGPEFLIYFQGTGAADDSGLPNDRFFAVRPEGSVSTLKIQRTERGDSAVYLCASSNRGPLEPQHFGDGTRLSIL.

The gene calls are TRBV25-1 and TRBJ1-2, with D possibly being TRBD1 (5 bases). Germline assignment: CDR1 MGHDK and CDR2 SYGVNS. This CDR3 comprises 16 residues. V gave up 5 bases and J gave up 6 bases, with 22 bases separating them. CDR3 region: CASSYSQGGGPDGYTF. The CDR3 nucleotides are TGTGCCAGCAGTTATTCTCAGGGTGGAGGCCCAGATGGCTACACCTTC.

V is TRBV7-2 and J is TRBJ2-4; D may be TRBD1 (6 bases). Germline V gene data show CDR1 as SGHTA and CDR2 as FQGNSA. The CDR3 contains 14 residues. V lost 1 base to trimming and J lost 7 bases, with 11 bases between them. The CDR3, as DNA: TGTGCCAGCAGCTTAGGGACAGCCCGGAACATTCAGTACTTC. It codes for CASSLGTARNIQYF.

The gene calls are TRBV7-6 and TRBJ2-7; possibly TRBD1 for D (7 bases). Trimming took 5 bases from V and 2 from J, leaving 19 bases between them. There are 16 residues in the CDR3. Per germline, CDR1 SGHVS and CDR2 FNYEAQ. The CDR3 loop reads CASSPAGGGPPYEQYF. The CDR3 bases are TGTGCCAGCAGCCCCGCAGGGGGAGGCCCCCCCTACGAGCAGTACTTC. Based on the CDR3 plus reference TRBV7-6 and TRBJ2-7, the full variable domain is GAGVSQSPRYKVTKRGQDVALRCDPISGHVSLYWYRQALGQGPEFLTYFNYEAQQDKSGLPNDRFSAERPEGSISTLTIQRTEQRDSAMYRCASSPAGGGPPYEQYFGPGTRLTVT.

The chain joins TRBV7-2 to TRBJ2-1; TRBD2 matches 9 bases. V was pared by 5 bases and J by 6 bases, with 5 bases of the junction left unmatched. From germline, CDR1 is SGHTA and CDR2 FQGNSA. The CDR3 loop spans 14 amino acids. The CDR3 bases are TGTGCCAGCAGCCCCGGACTAGCGTTCAATGAGCAGTTCTTC. This translates into CASSPGLAFNEQFF.

The rearrangement links TRBV9 to TRBJ1-4, with D unclear. V was shortened by 1 base and J by 3 bases, with 10 bases between the two germline ends. The CDR3 length is 15 residues. In germline, CDR1 is SGDLS, CDR2 YYNGEE. CDR3: CASSVREGPNEKLFF. The CDR3 DNA reads as TGTGCCAGCAGCGTACGGGAGGGCCCTAATGAAAAACTGTTTTTT.

The chain couples TRBV27 to TRBJ2-1; TRBD2 matches 11 bases. The CDR3 has 17 residues. Germline V gene sequence: CDR1 MNHEY, CDR2 SMNVEV (reference sequence). Germline trimming cut 2 bases from V and 3 bases from J; bases unmatched to any gene: 6. CDR3 in amino acids: CASSLGLGTSGYNEQFF. DNA of the CDR3: TGTGCCAGCAGTTTAGGCCTCGGGACTAGCGGCTACAATGAGCAGTTCTTC.